This T cell receptor (beta chain) is drawn from a study of blood T cells in healthy people across ages. On this clonotype itself: The target antigen is unknown.

A sample-barcoded 5' primer and a J-beta primer mix were used in a second PCR of about 6 to 11 cycles. TCRdb processed the 5' RACE reads anew with MiXCR; each CDR3 protein has one entry. Altogether roughly 1 million distinct CDR3 sequences are present, almost 25% being singletons, with the ten largest covering around 0.75%. General study results and limits: A roughly linear fall in TCR beta diversity per million T cells was seen with increasing age. With naive T cell percentage, TCR beta diversity showed a strong correlation. Both higher diversity and more naive CD4+ cells marked long-lived donors when set against aged donors.

The sample, approximately 11 milliliters of peripheral blood, was drawn from each donor. The CDR3 is 15 amino acids. This same sample was also taken into another study, of T cells of mothers and their children.

The sequenced sample was blood. The sequence came from a girl aged 2 to 10 in good health. V usage is TRBV12-3 or TRBV12-4 and J usage is TRBJ2-5, with 10 bases identical to TRBD2. The J call is uncertain, as TRBJ2-7 better fits the DNA end. The chain's CDR3 is CASSPTGLANYEQYF. The CDR3 DNA reads as TGTGCCAGCAGTCCCACGGGACTAGCGAACTACGAGCAGTACTTC.